Included here is one T cell receptor (beta chain) sequence, with context. Its antigen remains unidentified. Primers for the PCR totalled 60 Vbeta and 13 Jbeta. Some clones are missing from TCRdb's copy, which holds only in-frame ones; the method was immunoSEQ multiplex PCR. The sample consists of about 180,000 clones, about 78% of them appearing once. The data were obtained in a study of cytomegalovirus exposure and HLA in healthy donors. Findings of the study overall: The study listed under 200 cytomegalovirus-associated TCR beta chains.

The TCR comes from a man between 35 and 55 years old in good health and CMV-seronegative. Source material: PBMCs.

The CDR3 here is CASSTPEGYEQYF. CDR3 DNA sequence: TGTGCCAGCAGCACCCCCGAGGGCTACGAGCAGTACTTC. V usage is TRBV21-1 and J usage is TRBJ2-7; the table's D call, TRBD2, was not checked against the DNA. TRBV21-1 is a listed pseudogene. CDR3 size: 13 residues.